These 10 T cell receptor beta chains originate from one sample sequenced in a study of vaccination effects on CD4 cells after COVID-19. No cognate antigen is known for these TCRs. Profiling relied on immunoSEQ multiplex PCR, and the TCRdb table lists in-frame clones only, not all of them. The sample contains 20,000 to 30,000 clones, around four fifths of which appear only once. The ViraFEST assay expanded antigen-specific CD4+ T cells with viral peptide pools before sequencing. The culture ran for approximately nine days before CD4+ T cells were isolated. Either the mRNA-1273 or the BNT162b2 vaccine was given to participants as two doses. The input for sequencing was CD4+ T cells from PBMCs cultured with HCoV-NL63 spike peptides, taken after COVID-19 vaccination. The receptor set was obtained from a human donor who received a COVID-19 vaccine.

The CDR3 region is CSASSAGTYNEQFF. In DNA form, the CDR3 reads TGCAGTGCTAGTTCAGCGGGGACTTACAATGAGCAGTTCTTC. The J gene is TRBJ2-1, the V gene TRBV20-1; TRBD2 matches at 7 bases. CDR3 length: 14 residues. The ends lost 3 bases at V and 4 bases at J; junction bases unmatched: 6. The germline gives CDR1 DFQATT, CDR2 SNEGSKA (reference sequence).

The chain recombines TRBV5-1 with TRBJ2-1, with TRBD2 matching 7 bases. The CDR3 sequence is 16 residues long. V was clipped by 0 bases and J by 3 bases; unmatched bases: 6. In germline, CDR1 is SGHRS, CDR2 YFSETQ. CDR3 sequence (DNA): TGCGCCAGCAGCTTGGCCCCCTGGGAGGGCTACAATGAGCAGTTCTTC. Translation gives CASSLAPWEGYNEQFF.

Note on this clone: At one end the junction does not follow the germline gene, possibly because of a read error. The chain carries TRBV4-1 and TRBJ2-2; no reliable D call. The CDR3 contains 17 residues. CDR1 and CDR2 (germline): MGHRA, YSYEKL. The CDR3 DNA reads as TGCGCCAGCAGACAAGGTCCGTGGAGAAGTGGCACCGGGGAGCTGTTTTTT. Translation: CASRQGPWRSGTGELFF.

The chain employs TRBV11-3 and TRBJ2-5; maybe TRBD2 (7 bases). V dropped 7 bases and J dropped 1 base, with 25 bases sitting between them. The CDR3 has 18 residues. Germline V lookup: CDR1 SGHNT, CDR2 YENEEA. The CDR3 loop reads CASNLKGGFYPSQETQYF. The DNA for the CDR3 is TGTGCCAGCAACCTAAAGGGGGGGTTCTACCCCTCCCAAGAGACCCAGTACTTC.

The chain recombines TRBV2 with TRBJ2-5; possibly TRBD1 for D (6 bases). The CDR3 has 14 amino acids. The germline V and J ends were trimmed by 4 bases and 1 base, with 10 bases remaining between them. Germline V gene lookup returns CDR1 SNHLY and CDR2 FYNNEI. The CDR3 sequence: CASSAQGLQETQYF. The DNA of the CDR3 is TGTGCCAGCAGTGCCCAGGGGCTCCAAGAGACCCAGTACTTC.

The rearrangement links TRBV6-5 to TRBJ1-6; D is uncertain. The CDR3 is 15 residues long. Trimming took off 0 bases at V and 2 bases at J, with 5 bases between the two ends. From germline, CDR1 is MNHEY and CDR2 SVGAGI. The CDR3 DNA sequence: TGTGCCAGCAGTTACTCCCGGCCCTATAATTCACCCCTCCACTTT. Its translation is CASSYSRPYNSPLHF.

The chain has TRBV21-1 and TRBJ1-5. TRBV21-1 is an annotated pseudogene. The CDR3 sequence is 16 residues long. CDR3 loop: CASSKVGRQNNQPQHF. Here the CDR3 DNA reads TGTGCCAGCAGCAAAGTTGGTAGGCAGAACAATCAGCCCCAGCATTTT.

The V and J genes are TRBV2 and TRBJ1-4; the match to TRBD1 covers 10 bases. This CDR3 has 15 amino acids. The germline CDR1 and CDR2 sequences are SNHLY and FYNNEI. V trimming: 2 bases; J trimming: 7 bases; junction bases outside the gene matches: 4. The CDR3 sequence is CASSEWGTGVEKLFF. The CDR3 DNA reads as TGTGCCAGCAGTGAATGGGGGACAGGGGTTGAAAAACTGTTTTTT. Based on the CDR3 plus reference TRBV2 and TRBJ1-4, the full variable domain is EPEVTQTPSHQVTQMGQEVILRCVPISNHLYFYWYRQILGQKVEFLVSFYNNEISEKSEIFDDQFSVERPDGSNFTLKIRSTKLEDSAMYFCASSEWGTGVEKLFFGSGTQLSVL.

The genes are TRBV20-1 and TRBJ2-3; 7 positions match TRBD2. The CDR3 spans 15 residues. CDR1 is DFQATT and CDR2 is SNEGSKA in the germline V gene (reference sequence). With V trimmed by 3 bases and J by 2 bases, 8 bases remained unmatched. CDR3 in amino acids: CSASVGEGFTDTQYF. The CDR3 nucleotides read TGCAGTGCTAGTGTGGGGGAGGGATTCACAGATACGCAGTATTTT.

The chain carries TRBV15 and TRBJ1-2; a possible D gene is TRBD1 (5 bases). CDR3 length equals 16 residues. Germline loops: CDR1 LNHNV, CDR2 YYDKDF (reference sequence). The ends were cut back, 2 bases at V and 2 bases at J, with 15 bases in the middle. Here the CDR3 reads CATSRLHLGGNYGYTF. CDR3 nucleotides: TGTGCCACCAGCAGACTACACCTGGGGGGGAACTATGGCTACACCTTC.